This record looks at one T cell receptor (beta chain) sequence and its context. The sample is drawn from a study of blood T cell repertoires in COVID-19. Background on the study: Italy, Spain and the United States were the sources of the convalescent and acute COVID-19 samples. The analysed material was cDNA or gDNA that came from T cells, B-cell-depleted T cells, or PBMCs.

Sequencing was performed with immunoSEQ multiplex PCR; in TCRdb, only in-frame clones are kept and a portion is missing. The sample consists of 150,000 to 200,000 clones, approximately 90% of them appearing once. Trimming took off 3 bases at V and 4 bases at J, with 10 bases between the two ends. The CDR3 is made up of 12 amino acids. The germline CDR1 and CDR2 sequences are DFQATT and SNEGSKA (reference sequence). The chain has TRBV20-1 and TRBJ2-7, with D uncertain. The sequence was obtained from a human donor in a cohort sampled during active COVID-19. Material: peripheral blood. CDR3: CSASNQAYEQYF. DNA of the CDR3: TGCAGTGCTAGTAACCAGGCTTACGAGCAGTACTTC.